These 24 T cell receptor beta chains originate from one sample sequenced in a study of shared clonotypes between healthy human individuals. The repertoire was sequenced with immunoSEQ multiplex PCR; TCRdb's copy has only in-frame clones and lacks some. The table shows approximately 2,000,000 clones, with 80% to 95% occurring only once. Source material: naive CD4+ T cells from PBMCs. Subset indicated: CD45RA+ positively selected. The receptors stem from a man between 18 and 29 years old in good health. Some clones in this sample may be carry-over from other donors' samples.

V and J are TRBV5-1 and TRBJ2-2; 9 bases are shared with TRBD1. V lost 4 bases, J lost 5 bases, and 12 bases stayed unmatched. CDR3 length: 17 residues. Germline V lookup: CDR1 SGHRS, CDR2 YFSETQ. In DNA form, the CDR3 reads TGCGCCAGCAGCCCACGGAGGGGACAGGGTGGGACCGGGGAGCTGTTTTTT. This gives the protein CASSPRRGQGGTGELFF.

The CDR3 DNA reads TGTGCCAGCAGCTGGTATCCTAGCGGGAGGAATGAGCAGTTCTTC. Protein: CASSWYPSGRNEQFF. The rearrangement uses TRBV7-9 and TRBJ2-1; TRBD2 matches 11 bases. Germline-derived CDR1 and CDR2 are SEHNR and FQNEAQ (reference sequence). This CDR3 has 15 residues. J was trimmed by 7 bases and V by 4 bases; bases with no gene match: 6.

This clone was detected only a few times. The CDR3 DNA reads as TGTGCCATCAGTGAACGATACAATGAGCAGTTCTTC. Translating gives CAISERYNEQFF. This sequence joins TRBV10-3 and TRBJ2-1; D gene unclear. This CDR3 has 12 amino acids. V was trimmed by 3 bases and J by 4 bases, leaving 4 bases between them. The germline V gene has CDR1 ENHRY and CDR2 SYGVKD.

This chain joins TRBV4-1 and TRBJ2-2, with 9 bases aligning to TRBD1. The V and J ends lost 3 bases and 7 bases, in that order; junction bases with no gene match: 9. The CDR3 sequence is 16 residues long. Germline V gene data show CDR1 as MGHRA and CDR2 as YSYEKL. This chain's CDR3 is CASSHLLDRGGGELFF. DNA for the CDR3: TGCGCCAGCAGCCACTTACTCGACAGGGGGGGCGGGGAGCTGTTTTTT.

The CDR3 region is CASSSTPTVGNIQYF. The CDR3 DNA reads TGTGCCAGCAGCTCCACCCCGACTGTGGGGAACATTCAGTACTTC. The rearrangement links TRBV7-3 to TRBJ2-4, with D unresolved. The V and J ends lost 4 bases and 7 bases respectively, with 17 bases between them. The germline CDR1 and CDR2 sequences are SGHTA and FQGTGA. The CDR3 is 15 residues long.

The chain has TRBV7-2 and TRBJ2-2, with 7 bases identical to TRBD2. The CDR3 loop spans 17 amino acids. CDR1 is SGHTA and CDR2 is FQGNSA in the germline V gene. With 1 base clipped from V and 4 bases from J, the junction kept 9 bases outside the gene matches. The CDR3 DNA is TGTGCCAGCAGCTTAGGGGGCGGGAGTTTAATCACCGGGGAGCTGTTTTTT. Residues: CASSLGGGSLITGELFF.

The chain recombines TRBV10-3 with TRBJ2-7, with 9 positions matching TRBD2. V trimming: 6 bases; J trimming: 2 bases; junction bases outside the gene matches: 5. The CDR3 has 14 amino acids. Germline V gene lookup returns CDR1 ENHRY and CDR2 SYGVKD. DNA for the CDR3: TGTGCCATCAGGGCTAGCGGGGACCCCTACGAGCAGTACTTC. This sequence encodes CAIRASGDPYEQYF.

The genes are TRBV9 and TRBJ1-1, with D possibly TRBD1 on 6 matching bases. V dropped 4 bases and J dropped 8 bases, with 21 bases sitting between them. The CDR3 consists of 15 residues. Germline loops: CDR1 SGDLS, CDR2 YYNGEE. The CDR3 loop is CASSPGRGAGSEAFF. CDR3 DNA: TGTGCCAGCAGCCCTGGGCGGGGGGCAGGGTCAGAAGCTTTCTTT.

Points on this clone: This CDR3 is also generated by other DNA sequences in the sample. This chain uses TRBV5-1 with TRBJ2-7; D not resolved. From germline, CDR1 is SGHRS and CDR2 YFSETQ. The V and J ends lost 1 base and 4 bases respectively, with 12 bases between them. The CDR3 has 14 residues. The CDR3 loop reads CASSLRQGPYEQYF. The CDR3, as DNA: TGCGCCAGCAGCTTGAGACAAGGGCCTTACGAGCAGTACTTC.

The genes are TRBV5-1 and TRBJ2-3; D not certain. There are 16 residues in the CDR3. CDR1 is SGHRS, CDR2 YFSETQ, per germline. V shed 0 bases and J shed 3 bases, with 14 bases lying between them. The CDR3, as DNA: TGCGCCAGCAGCTTGGGCGGTTTAAGTCGGACAGATACGCAGTATTTT. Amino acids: CASSLGGLSRTDTQYF.

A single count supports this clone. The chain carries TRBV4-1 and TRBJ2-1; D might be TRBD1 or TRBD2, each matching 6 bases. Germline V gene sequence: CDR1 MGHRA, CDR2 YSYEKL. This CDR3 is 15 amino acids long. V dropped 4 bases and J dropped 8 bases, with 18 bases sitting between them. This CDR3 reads CASSPLGGSTDEQFF. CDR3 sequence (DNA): TGCGCCAGCAGCCCGCTAGGGGGGAGCACCGATGAGCAGTTCTTC.

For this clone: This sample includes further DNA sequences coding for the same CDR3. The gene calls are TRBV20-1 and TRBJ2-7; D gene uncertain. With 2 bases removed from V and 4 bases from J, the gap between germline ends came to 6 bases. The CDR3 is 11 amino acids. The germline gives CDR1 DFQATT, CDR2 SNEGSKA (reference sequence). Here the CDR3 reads CSARTYYEQYF. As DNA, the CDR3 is TGCAGTGCTAGAACTTATTACGAGCAGTACTTC.

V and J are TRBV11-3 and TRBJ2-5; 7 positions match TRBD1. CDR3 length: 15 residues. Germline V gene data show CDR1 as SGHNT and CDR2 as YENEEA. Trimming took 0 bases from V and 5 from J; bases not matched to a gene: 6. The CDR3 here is CASSLEHGTAETQYF. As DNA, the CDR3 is TGTGCCAGCAGCTTAGAGCACGGGACAGCCGAGACCCAGTACTTC.

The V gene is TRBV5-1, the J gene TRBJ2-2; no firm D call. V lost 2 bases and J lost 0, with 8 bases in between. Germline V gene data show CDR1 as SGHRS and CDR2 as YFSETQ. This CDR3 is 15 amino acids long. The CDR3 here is CASSFGAANTGELFF. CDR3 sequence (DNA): TGCGCCAGCAGCTTTGGAGCCGCGAACACCGGGGAGCTGTTTTTT.

The CDR3: CASSFSTGTSYEQYF. CDR3 in DNA: TGCGCCAGCAGCTTTTCTACAGGAACCTCCTACGAGCAGTACTTC. The rearrangement links TRBV5-1 to TRBJ2-7, with D possibly TRBD1 on 5 matching bases. The CDR3 totals 15 residues. Germline values: CDR1 SGHRS, CDR2 YFSETQ. V was clipped by 2 bases and J by 0 bases, with 12 bases between them.

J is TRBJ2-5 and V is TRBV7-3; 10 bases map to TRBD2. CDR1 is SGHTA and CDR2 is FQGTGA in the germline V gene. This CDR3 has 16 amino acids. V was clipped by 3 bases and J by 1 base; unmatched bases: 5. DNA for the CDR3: TGTGCCAGCAGCTTGGGGACTAGCGCAATCCAAGAGACCCAGTACTTC. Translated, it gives CASSLGTSAIQETQYF. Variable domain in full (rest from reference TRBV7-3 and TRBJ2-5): GAGVSQTPSNKVTEKGKYVELRCDPISGHTALYWYRQSLGQGPEFLIYFQGTGAADDSGLPNDRFFAVRPEGSVSTLKIQRTERGDSAVYLCASSLGTSAIQETQYFGPGTRLLVL.

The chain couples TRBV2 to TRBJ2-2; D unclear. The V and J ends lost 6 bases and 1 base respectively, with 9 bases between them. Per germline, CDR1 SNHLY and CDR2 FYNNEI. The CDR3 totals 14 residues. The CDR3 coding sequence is TGTGCCAGCAGGAAGCCTAGGAACACCGGGGAGCTGTTTTTT. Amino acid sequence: CASRKPRNTGELFF.

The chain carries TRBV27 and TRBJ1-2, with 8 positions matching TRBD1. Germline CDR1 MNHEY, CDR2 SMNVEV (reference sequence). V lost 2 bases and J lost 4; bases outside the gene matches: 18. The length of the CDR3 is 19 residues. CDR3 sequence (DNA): TGTGCCAGCAGTTTAAAACTGCGGGTCCCAGGGGGCTTTGGCTATGGCTACACCTTC. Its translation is CASSLKLRVPGGFGYGYTF.

As DNA, the CDR3 is TGTGCCAGTAGTATAGATGAACGGGACTTCCAGAACTATGGCTACACCTTC. As protein: CASSIDERDFQNYGYTF. The rearrangement uses TRBV19 and TRBJ1-2, with D perhaps matching TRBD1 (5 bases). Germline V gene data show CDR1 as LNHDA and CDR2 as SQIVND (reference sequence). V was clipped by 0 bases and J by 2 bases, with 16 bases between them. This CDR3 region has 17 residues.

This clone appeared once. The CDR3 nucleotides read TGTGCCAGCTCACCACCGCCGATTCCGGGGGGCTACACCTTC. Translated, it gives CASSPPPIPGGYTF. The rearrangement joins TRBV18 to TRBJ1-2; no clear D gene. The germline V gene has CDR1 KGHSH and CDR2 LQKENI. The CDR3 has 14 residues. V was pared by 0 bases and J by 8 bases, with 13 bases between.

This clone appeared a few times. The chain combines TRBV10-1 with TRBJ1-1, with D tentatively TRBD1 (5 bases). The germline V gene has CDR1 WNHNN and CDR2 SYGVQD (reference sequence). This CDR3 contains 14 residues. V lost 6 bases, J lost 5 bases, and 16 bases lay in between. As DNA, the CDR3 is TGCGCCAGCAGCCTGGGGACGGATGGGACTGAAGCTTTCTTT. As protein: CASSLGTDGTEAFF.

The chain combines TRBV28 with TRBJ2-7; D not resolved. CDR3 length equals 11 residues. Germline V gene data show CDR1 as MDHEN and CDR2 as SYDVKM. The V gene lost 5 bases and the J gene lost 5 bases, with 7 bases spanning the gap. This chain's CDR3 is CASSTVDEQYF. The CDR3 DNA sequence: TGTGCCAGCAGTACCGTGGACGAGCAGTACTTC.

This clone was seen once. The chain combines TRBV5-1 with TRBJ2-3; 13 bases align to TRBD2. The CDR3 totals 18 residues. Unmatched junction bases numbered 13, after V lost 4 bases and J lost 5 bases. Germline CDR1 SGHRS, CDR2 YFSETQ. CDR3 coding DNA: TGCGCCAGCAGCCCCCCCTTACTAGCGGGAGGGCCGGGAGATACGCAGTATTTT. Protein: CASSPPLLAGGPGDTQYF.

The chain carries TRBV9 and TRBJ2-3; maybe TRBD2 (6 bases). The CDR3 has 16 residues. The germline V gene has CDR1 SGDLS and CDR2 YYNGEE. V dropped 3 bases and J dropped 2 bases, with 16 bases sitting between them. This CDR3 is CASSDRLDENTDTQYF. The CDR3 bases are TGTGCCAGCAGCGACCGACTAGACGAAAACACAGATACGCAGTATTTT.